Listed below are T cell receptor beta chains from one sample, sequenced in a study of cytomegalovirus exposure and HLA in healthy donors. The assay was immunoSEQ multiplex PCR, and TCRdb's table has in-frame clones only and misses some. The top ten clones hold 9% to 10% of a sample with roughly 150,000 clones, about 80% of them seen once. Sequencing input: PBMCs. The receptor source for this set is a man in his late teens or twenties in good health and CMV-seropositive. Each CDR3 is given with its conserved first and last residue. The D gene is left open where the match is weak. Not every row has a clone size; where given, it reads once, few, many or a size class.

D gene: TRBD1
clone size: NA
V gene: TRBV2
J gene: TRBJ2-2
CDR3 protein: CASRGTVNTGELFF
CDR3 DNA: TGTGCCAGCAGAGGGACAGTGAACACCGGGGAGCTGTTTTTT

D gene: TRBD1
clone size: NA
V gene: TRBV7-3
J gene: TRBJ2-5
CDR3 protein: CASSLGTGAPWETQYF
CDR3 DNA: TGTGCCAGCAGCTTAGGGACAGGGGCCCCGTGGGAGACCCAGTACTTC

D gene: NA
clone size: NA
V gene: TRBV7-2
J gene: TRBJ2-7
CDR3 protein: CASSLGSAGTSYEQYF
CDR3 DNA: TGTGCCAGCAGCTTAGGTTCCGCGGGGACCTCCTACGAGCAGTACTTC

D gene: NA
clone size: few
V gene: TRBV7-9
J gene: TRBJ1-4
CDR3 protein: CASSRLATNEKLFF
CDR3 DNA: TGTGCCAGCAGCCGACTAGCAACTAATGAAAAACTGTTTTTT

D gene: NA
clone size: NA
V gene: TRBV2
J gene: TRBJ2-3
CDR3 protein: CASEGSGSTDTQYF
CDR3 DNA: TGTGCCAGCGAGGGTAGTGGGAGCACAGATACGCAGTATTTT

D gene: NA
clone size: NA
V gene: TRBV28
J gene: TRBJ2-7
CDR3 protein: CATRETQAIYEQYF
CDR3 DNA: TGTGCCACCAGGGAGACACAGGCCATCTACGAGCAGTACTTC

D gene: NA
clone size: NA
V gene: TRBV19
J gene: TRBJ2-2
CDR3 protein: CASSIVSGYTGELFF
CDR3 DNA: TGTGCCAGTAGTATAGTGTCGGGATACACCGGGGAGCTGTTTTTT

D gene: NA
clone size: NA
V gene: TRBV21-1
J gene: TRBJ2-3
CDR3 protein: CASSRPKGLAGGGATDTQYF
CDR3 DNA: TGTGCCAGCAGCCGACCTAAGGGACTAGCGGGAGGAGGAGCGACAGATACGCAGTATTTT

D gene: TRBD1
clone size: few
V gene: TRBV5-1
J gene: TRBJ2-5
CDR3 protein: CASSHRDRGETQYF
CDR3 DNA: TGCGCCAGCAGCCACCGGGACAGGGGAGAGACCCAGTACTTC

D gene: NA
clone size: NA
V gene: TRBV7-8
J gene: TRBJ2-5
CDR3 protein: CASSNPGLAEEAQYF
CDR3 DNA: TGTGCCAGCAGCAATCCGGGACTTGCGGAAGAGGCCCAGTACTTC

D gene: NA
clone size: NA
V gene: TRBV11-2
J gene: TRBJ2-7
CDR3 protein: CASSSLIRDTSYEQYF
CDR3 DNA: TGTGCCAGCAGCAGTCTCATCCGGGACACCTCCTACGAGCAGTACTTC

D gene: NA
clone size: NA
V gene: TRBV7-8
J gene: TRBJ2-3
CDR3 protein: CASSPSGGAKDTQYF
CDR3 DNA: TGTGCCAGCTCACCTAGTGGGGGGGCAAAAGATACGCAGTATTTT

D gene: NA
clone size: NA
V gene: TRBV9
J gene: TRBJ2-2
CDR3 protein: CASSPSYGELFF
CDR3 DNA: TGTGCCAGCAGCCCCAGTTACGGGGAGCTGTTTTTT

D gene: NA
clone size: NA
V gene: TRBV10-3
J gene: TRBJ1-2
CDR3 protein: CAISESQGYTF
CDR3 DNA: TGTGCCATCAGTGAGTCACAGGGCTACACCTTC

D gene: NA
clone size: once
V gene: TRBV5-6
J gene: TRBJ2-3
CDR3 protein: CASDRNTDTQYF
CDR3 DNA: TGTGCCAGCGACAGGAACACAGATACGCAGTATTTT

D gene: TRBD1
clone size: NA
V gene: TRBV5-1
J gene: TRBJ2-7
CDR3 protein: CASSPGTGGVINEQYF
CDR3 DNA: TGCGCCAGCAGTCCCGGGACAGGGGGCGTTATTAACGAGCAGTACTTC

D gene: NA
clone size: once
V gene: TRBV11-1
J gene: TRBJ2-7
CDR3 protein: CASSLVIYEQYF
CDR3 DNA: TGTGCCAGCAGCTTAGTTATCTACGAGCAGTACTTC

D gene: TRBD2
clone size: NA
V gene: TRBV19
J gene: TRBJ2-1
CDR3 protein: CASSMTSVNEQFF
CDR3 DNA: TGTGCCAGTAGTATGACTAGCGTCAATGAGCAGTTCTTC

D gene: NA
clone size: few
V gene: TRBV4-1
J gene: TRBJ2-2
CDR3 protein: CASSQAQRFSAGELFF
CDR3 DNA: TGCGCCAGCAGCCAAGCCCAGCGCTTCTCAGCCGGGGAGCTGTTTTTT

D gene: NA
clone size: NA
V gene: TRBV5-6
J gene: TRBJ2-1
CDR3 protein: CASTSGTHNEQFF
CDR3 DNA: TGTGCCAGCACCTCCGGGACTCACAATGAGCAGTTCTTC

D gene: TRBD2
clone size: NA
V gene: TRBV28
J gene: TRBJ2-3
CDR3 protein: CASSPGTSGRARTQYF
CDR3 DNA: TGTGCCAGCAGTCCCGGGACTAGCGGGAGGGCCCGAACGCAGTATTTT

D gene: NA
clone size: NA
V gene: TRBV2
J gene: TRBJ2-3
CDR3 protein: CASGEGSDSDTQYF
CDR3 DNA: TGTGCCAGCGGCGAGGGATCGGATTCAGATACGCAGTATTTT

D gene: NA
clone size: NA
V gene: TRBV10-2
J gene: TRBJ1-1
CDR3 protein: CASSEWAHTEAFF
CDR3 DNA: TGCGCCAGCAGTGAGTGGGCACATACGGAAGCTTTCTTT

D gene: NA
clone size: NA
V gene: TRBV18
J gene: TRBJ1-2
CDR3 protein: CASSPNGGEDYGYTF
CDR3 DNA: TGTGCCAGCTCACCAAATGGGGGCGAGGACTATGGCTACACCTTC

D gene: NA
clone size: NA
V gene: TRBV28
J gene: TRBJ2-6
CDR3 protein: CASSLVDRSGANVLTF
CDR3 DNA: TGTGCCAGCAGTTTAGTAGACAGGAGTGGGGCCAACGTCCTGACTTTC

D gene: TRBD1
clone size: NA
V gene: TRBV7-2
J gene: TRBJ1-2
CDR3 protein: CASSPDRGQGYTF
CDR3 DNA: TGTGCCAGCAGCCCTGACAGGGGGCAGGGCTACACCTTC

D gene: NA
clone size: few
V gene: TRBV7-2
J gene: TRBJ1-5
CDR3 protein: CASSLAYGQINQPQHF
CDR3 DNA: TGTGCCAGCAGCTTAGCTTATGGGCAGATTAATCAGCCCCAGCATTTT

D gene: NA
clone size: NA
V gene: TRBV11-3
J gene: TRBJ2-5
CDR3 protein: CASSLGGREETQYF
CDR3 DNA: TGTGCCAGCAGCTTAGGGGGACGGGAGGAGACCCAGTACTTC

D gene: TRBD1
clone size: once
V gene: TRBV28
J gene: TRBJ1-5
CDR3 protein: CASSLQTGARSQHF
CDR3 DNA: TGTGCCAGCAGTTTACAGACAGGGGCCCGGTCCCAGCATTTT

D gene: TRBD1
clone size: NA
V gene: TRBV6-4
J gene: TRBJ2-3
CDR3 protein: CASSETGGTDTQYF
CDR3 DNA: TGTGCCAGCAGTGAGACAGGGGGCACAGATACGCAGTATTTT

D gene: NA
clone size: NA
V gene: TRBV7-6
J gene: TRBJ2-5
CDR3 protein: CASSLALVGGPETQYF
CDR3 DNA: TGTGCCAGCAGCTTAGCGCTTGTGGGGGGGCCGGAGACCCAGTACTTC

D gene: NA
clone size: NA
V gene: TRBV4-1
J gene: TRBJ1-5
CDR3 protein: CASSQTRVGVQPQHF
CDR3 DNA: TGCGCCAGCAGCCAGACAAGGGTAGGGGTTCAGCCCCAGCATTTT

D gene: TRBD2
clone size: NA
V gene: TRBV2
J gene: TRBJ2-5
CDR3 protein: CASSAGLAGEVVWETQYF
CDR3 DNA: TGTGCCAGCAGCGCCGGACTAGCGGGAGAGGTTGTATGGGAGACCCAGTACTTC

D gene: TRBD1
clone size: NA
V gene: TRBV6-4
J gene: TRBJ2-7
CDR3 protein: CASSESTGGHYEQYF
CDR3 DNA: TGTGCCAGCAGTGAATCGACAGGGGGCCACTACGAGCAGTACTTC

D gene: TRBD1
clone size: NA
V gene: TRBV5-4
J gene: TRBJ1-1
CDR3 protein: CASSFRDRGNTEAFF
CDR3 DNA: TGTGCCAGCAGCTTCCGGGACAGGGGGAACACTGAAGCTTTCTTT

D gene: NA
clone size: NA
V gene: TRBV5-1
J gene: TRBJ2-1
CDR3 protein: CASSRQINNEQFF
CDR3 DNA: TGCGCCAGCAGTAGACAGATTAACAATGAGCAGTTCTTC

D gene: NA
clone size: NA
V gene: TRBV7-9
J gene: TRBJ1-2
CDR3 protein: CASSFGGPINYGYTF
CDR3 DNA: TGTGCCAGCAGCTTCGGAGGGCCGATAAACTATGGCTACACCTTC

D gene: NA
clone size: few
V gene: TRBV28
J gene: TRBJ2-2
CDR3 protein: CASSPYGFTGELFF
CDR3 DNA: TGTGCCAGCAGCCCGTACGGGTTTACCGGGGAGCTGTTTTTT

D gene: TRBD1
clone size: few
V gene: TRBV6-1
J gene: TRBJ2-7
CDR3 protein: CASSTDRGFSYEQYF
CDR3 DNA: TGTGCCAGCAGTACGGACAGGGGGTTTTCGTACGAGCAGTACTTC

D gene: NA
clone size: NA
V gene: TRBV10-2
J gene: TRBJ2-2
CDR3 protein: CASSVKGSPTSLGELFF
CDR3 DNA: TGCGCCAGCAGTGTAAAGGGGTCACCTACATCACTCGGGGAGCTGTTTTTT

D gene: NA
clone size: NA
V gene: TRBV6-1
J gene: TRBJ2-5
CDR3 protein: CASSETPDSYQETQYF
CDR3 DNA: TGTGCCAGCAGTGAAACCCCAGACTCGTACCAAGAGACCCAGTACTTC

D gene: NA
clone size: few
V gene: TRBV19
J gene: TRBJ1-5
CDR3 protein: CASSIQRTVYSNQPQHF
CDR3 DNA: TGTGCCAGTAGTATACAAAGGACAGTTTATAGCAATCAGCCCCAGCATTTT